What follows are 28 T cell receptor beta chains derived from one specimen sequenced in a study of shared clonotypes between healthy human individuals. Data came from immunoSEQ multiplex PCR; TCRdb stores just in-frame clones and leaves some out. The profile shows 2 million to 2.5 million clones, 85% to 95% of them singletons. Source material: naive CD4+ T cells sorted from blood. The subset was: CD45RA+ positively selected. Every receptor here comes from a man between 18 and 35 years old in good health.

The genes are TRBV29-1 and TRBJ2-5; D may match TRBD1 or TRBD2 (5 bases each). This CDR3 is 12 amino acids long. Trimming pared 3 bases from V and 5 bases from J, leaving 10 bases between. Germline V gives CDR1 SQVTM, CDR2 ANQGSEA. CDR3 region: CSVESGTETQYF. For the CDR3, the DNA is TGCAGCGTTGAGTCTGGGACGGAGACCCAGTACTTC.

About this clone itself: Other nucleotide sequences in the sample specify the same CDR3. This chain links TRBV6-1 with TRBJ1-5; a possible D gene is TRBD1 (5 bases). The germline gives CDR1 MNHNS, CDR2 SASEGT. The CDR3 has 12 amino acids. V dropped 8 bases and J dropped 1 base, with 6 bases sitting between them. Here the CDR3 reads CASRDSNQPQHF. CDR3 bases: TGTGCCAGCCGGGACAGCAATCAGCCCCAGCATTTT.

The chain employs TRBV2 and TRBJ1-1; the D gene is possibly TRBD1 (6 bases). CDR3 length equals 13 residues. Per the germline V gene, CDR1 is SNHLY and CDR2 is FYNNEI. V dropped 0 bases and J dropped 10 bases, with 12 bases sitting between them. The CDR3 DNA reads TGTGCCAGCAGTGAAGCGGGGGGCATGGGAGCTTTCTTT. Its protein product is CASSEAGGMGAFF.

The table lists this clone with a count of one. The chain combines TRBV4-3 with TRBJ2-1; TRBD2 aligns across 13 bases. This CDR3 contains 16 residues. V shed 6 bases and J 7 bases; nucleotides not matched to a gene: 9. CDR1 is LGHNA, CDR2 YSLEER, per germline. The CDR3 loop is CASRRLGTSGINEQFF. The DNA for the CDR3 is TGCGCCAGCAGGAGGCTGGGGACTAGCGGGATAAATGAGCAGTTCTTC.

The rearrangement joins TRBV5-5 to TRBJ1-5; TRBD1 matches at 8 bases. Per germline, CDR1 SGHKS and CDR2 YYEKEE (reference sequence). V lost 5 bases and J lost 0; bases outside the gene matches: 7. The CDR3 runs 16 residues. The CDR3, as DNA: TGTGCCAGCAGTTGGGACAGGCCCTATAGCAATCAGCCCCAGCATTTT. This encodes CASSWDRPYSNQPQHF.

The chain recombines TRBV30 with TRBJ2-7; D gene ambiguous. Deletions cut 3 bases from V and 6 bases from J, with 9 bases between. Germline values: CDR1 GTSNPN, CDR2 SVGIG (reference sequence). The CDR3 has 11 amino acids. CDR3 protein: CAWRQKGEQYF. CDR3 coding DNA: TGTGCCTGGAGGCAAAAGGGCGAGCAGTACTTC.

This CDR3 is CASSGSPSGNTIYF. The CDR3 coding sequence is TGTGCCAGCAGCGGGTCACCCTCTGGAAACACCATATATTTT. The gene calls are TRBV9 and TRBJ1-3; D is unclear. Germline loops: CDR1 SGDLS, CDR2 YYNGEE. The CDR3 is 14 amino acids. Trimming stripped 3 bases from V and 0 bases from J, with 7 bases between.

The chain is built from TRBV25-1 and TRBJ1-3, with D possibly TRBD1 on 5 matching bases. From germline, CDR1 is MGHDK and CDR2 SYGVNS. This CDR3 spans 16 amino acids. Trimming removed 6 bases from V and 4 bases from J, with 19 bases in between. For the CDR3, the DNA is TGTGCCAGCAGCCCCGCGGGTCGGGGCTCGGGAAACACCATATATTTT. It translates to CASSPAGRGSGNTIYF.

Only a few counts were recorded for this clone. This sample also contains other DNA sequences that code for the same CDR3. The chain recombines TRBV30 with TRBJ1-4; D is possibly TRBD1 (5 bases). Germline values: CDR1 GTSNPN, CDR2 SVGIG (reference sequence). This CDR3 is built from 13 residues. V was pared by 0 bases and J by 8 bases, with 10 bases between. The CDR3 protein is CAWSVQGGEKLFF. DNA of the CDR3: TGTGCCTGGAGTGTGCAGGGTGGGGAAAAACTGTTTTTT.

The V gene is TRBV5-6, the J gene TRBJ1-3; 7 nucleotides match TRBD1. CDR1 is SGHDT and CDR2 is YYEEEE in the germline V gene. The CDR3 consists of 16 residues. Germline trimming cut 0 bases from V and 2 bases from J; bases unmatched to any gene: 5. The chain's CDR3 is CASSLDTGAAGNTIYF. The CDR3 nucleotides read TGTGCCAGCAGCTTGGATACAGGGGCAGCTGGAAACACCATATATTTT.

The chain employs TRBV4-1 and TRBJ2-1; TRBD1 is a possible D gene (6 bases). Germline V gene data show CDR1 as MGHRA and CDR2 as YSYEKL. The CDR3 has 13 amino acids. The germline V and J ends were trimmed by 5 bases and 8 bases, with 13 bases remaining between them. CDR3 in amino acids: CASSMYRDYEQFF. The CDR3 nucleotides are TGCGCCAGCAGCATGTACAGGGATTATGAGCAGTTCTTC.

This sequence joins TRBV9 and TRBJ1-3; TRBD1 might be the D (5 bases). Trimming removed 3 bases from V and 2 bases from J, with 12 bases in between. The CDR3 consists of 15 residues. CDR1 and CDR2 (germline): SGDLS, YYNGEE. The CDR3 sequence is CASSASGFPGNTIYF. The CDR3 DNA is TGTGCCAGCAGCGCCTCAGGGTTCCCTGGAAACACCATATATTTT.

The rearrangement joins TRBV10-3 to TRBJ2-1, with TRBD1 matching over 8 bases. With 6 bases clipped from V and 10 bases from J, the junction kept 8 bases outside the gene matches. The germline V gene encodes CDR1 ENHRY and CDR2 SYGVKD. The CDR3 has 13 amino acids. CDR3 coding DNA: TGTGCCATCAGAGGGGATTACAGGGGGGAGCAGTTCTTC. This codes for CAIRGDYRGEQFF.

The rearrangement uses TRBV10-3 and TRBJ2-3; D tentatively reads TRBD1 or TRBD2 (6 bases each). Trimming took off 10 bases at V and 6 bases at J, with 26 bases between the two ends. The CDR3 is 16 amino acids. Per germline, CDR1 ENHRY and CDR2 SYGVKD. The CDR3 DNA reads as TGTGCCACCTTCTTCCGAGGGGGGCAATCAACTGATACGCAGTATTTT. Translation gives CATFFRGGQSTDTQYF.

V and J are TRBV5-3 and TRBJ1-2; TRBD1 matches 12 bases. TRBV5-3 falls under the ORF class, with uncertain function. Unmatched junction bases numbered 12, after V lost 7 bases and J lost 8 bases. This CDR3 region has 15 residues. The CDR3 sequence: CARPIGTGGARGYTF. The CDR3 DNA follows: TGTGCCAGACCCATCGGGACAGGGGGCGCGAGGGGCTACACCTTC.

The chain employs TRBV5-6 and TRBJ2-7; maybe TRBD2 (7 bases). Germline V gives CDR1 SGHDT, CDR2 YYEEEE. The CDR3 is 15 residues long. Trimming pared 4 bases from V and 0 bases from J, leaving 14 bases between. The CDR3 reads CASSPGGGDSYEQYF. In nucleotides, the CDR3 is TGTGCCAGCAGCCCGGGGGGCGGGGACTCCTACGAGCAGTACTTC.

The chain carries TRBV9 and TRBJ2-7; 7 bases are shared with TRBD2. V lost 2 bases and J lost 0; bases outside the gene matches: 8. This CDR3 has 16 residues. The germline CDR1 and CDR2 sequences are SGDLS and YYNGEE. This CDR3 reads CASSVDLAEISYEQYF. Here the CDR3 DNA reads TGTGCCAGCAGCGTGGATCTAGCGGAAATCTCCTACGAGCAGTACTTC.

The chain links TRBV10-2 to TRBJ1-3; the match to TRBD1 covers 8 bases. In germline, CDR1 is WSHSY, CDR2 SAAADI. The CDR3 runs to 16 residues. J was trimmed by 2 bases and V by 2 bases; bases with no gene match: 5. The CDR3 loop reads CASSEPKTGAGNTIYF. CDR3 nucleotide sequence: TGCGCCAGCAGTGAGCCCAAGACAGGGGCTGGAAACACCATATATTTT.

This sequence joins TRBV9 and TRBJ2-2, with D possibly TRBD1 on 6 matching bases. The CDR3 consists of 15 residues. Germline lookup yields CDR1 SGDLS and CDR2 YYNGEE. Trimming cost V 3 bases and J 0 bases, with 9 bases left between them. This CDR3 is CASSAGQPNTGELFF. CDR3 in DNA: TGTGCCAGCAGCGCCGGACAGCCGAACACCGGGGAGCTGTTTTTT.

Points on this clone: The sample has other DNA sequences that encode this CDR3 too. This chain connects TRBV18 to TRBJ2-2, with D unresolved. The germline V gene encodes CDR1 KGHSH and CDR2 LQKENI. The V end was cut by 3 bases, the J end by 1 base, with 6 bases between. The CDR3 runs 14 residues. CDR3 nucleotides: TGTGCCAGCTCACCCCCAGGGAACACCGGGGAGCTGTTTTTT. It specifies CASSPPGNTGELFF.

V and J are TRBV28 and TRBJ1-2; the D gene is possibly TRBD1 (6 bases). The CDR3 spans 15 residues. V gave up 6 bases and J gave up 3 bases, with 17 bases separating them. Looked up from germline, CDR1 is MDHEN and CDR2 is SYDVKM. CDR3 DNA: TGTGCCAGCAGATCGGGACAATGGGGGTACTATGGCTACACCTTC. Translated, it gives CASRSGQWGYYGYTF.

In the case of this clone: Within the sample, other DNA sequences also encode this same CDR3. This chain uses TRBV10-3 with TRBJ2-7, with D perhaps being TRBD1 or TRBD2 (5 bases each). The CDR3 is 14 amino acids. Germline V gene lookup returns CDR1 ENHRY and CDR2 SYGVKD. V shed 0 bases and J shed 2 bases, with 8 bases lying between them. The CDR3 loop is CAISESGVPYEQYF. CDR3 DNA sequence: TGTGCCATCAGTGAGTCGGGGGTCCCCTACGAGCAGTACTTC.

The chain has TRBV4-1 and TRBJ1-2, with D possibly TRBD1 on 6 matching bases. The germline V gene encodes CDR1 MGHRA and CDR2 YSYEKL. The V gene lost 5 bases and the J gene lost 5 bases, with 9 bases spanning the gap. The CDR3 spans 12 residues. The CDR3 reads CASSTGLYGYTF. The CDR3 DNA follows: TGCGCCAGCAGCACAGGGCTTTATGGCTACACCTTC.

This chain joins TRBV19 and TRBJ1-3, with D hard to call. The CDR3 extends over 13 amino acids. Trimming took off 6 bases at V and 3 bases at J, with 9 bases between the two ends. Germline V CDR1 and CDR2: LNHDA, SQIVND (reference sequence). DNA for the CDR3: TGTGCCAGTAGCCTGGGGATTGGAAACACCATATATTTT. Protein product: CASSLGIGNTIYF. Supplemented by reference TRBV19 and TRBJ1-3, the full variable domain reads DGGITQSPKYLFRKEGQNVTLSCEQNLNHDAMYWYRQDPGQGLRLIYYSQIVNDFQKGDIAEGYSVSREKKESFPLTVTSAQKNPTAFYLCASSLGIGNTIYFGEGSWLTVV.

The chain joins TRBV4-2 to TRBJ1-5, with no clear D. The CDR3 sequence is 16 residues long. Germline loops: CDR1 LGHNA, CDR2 YNFKEQ. The V gene lost 1 base and the J gene lost 0 bases, with 10 bases spanning the gap. This CDR3 reads CASSQVAGYSNQPQHF. The CDR3 coding sequence is TGTGCCAGCAGCCAAGTGGCTGGCTATAGCAATCAGCCCCAGCATTTT.

The chain joins TRBV7-9 to TRBJ1-4, with D perhaps matching TRBD1 (5 bases). Germline assignment: CDR1 SEHNR and CDR2 FQNEAQ (reference sequence). CDR3 length: 14 amino acids. V shed 10 bases and J shed 5 bases, with 17 bases lying between them. Written as DNA, the CDR3 is TGTGCCACCAATAGTGGGACGAAAAATGAAAAACTGTTTTTT. Translated, it gives CATNSGTKNEKLFF.

The V call is TRBV6-1, the J call TRBJ2-5, with TRBD2 as a possible D gene (7 bases). The CDR3 is made up of 15 amino acids. V gave up 7 bases and J gave up 0 bases, with 15 bases separating them. Germline CDR1 MNHNS, CDR2 SASEGT. CDR3 loop: CASTPRGAYQETQYF. In nucleotides, the CDR3 is TGTGCCAGCACCCCACGGGGGGCCTACCAAGAGACCCAGTACTTC.

The chain uses TRBV14 and TRBJ1-2; D may be TRBD1 (5 bases). V lost 0 bases and J lost 2, with 13 bases in between. This CDR3 spans 16 amino acids. Germline-derived CDR1 and CDR2 are SGHDN and FVKESK. As DNA, the CDR3 is TGTGCCAGCAGCCAAGAGGGGCAGCCAATAAACTATGGCTACACCTTC. The encoded protein is CASSQEGQPINYGYTF.